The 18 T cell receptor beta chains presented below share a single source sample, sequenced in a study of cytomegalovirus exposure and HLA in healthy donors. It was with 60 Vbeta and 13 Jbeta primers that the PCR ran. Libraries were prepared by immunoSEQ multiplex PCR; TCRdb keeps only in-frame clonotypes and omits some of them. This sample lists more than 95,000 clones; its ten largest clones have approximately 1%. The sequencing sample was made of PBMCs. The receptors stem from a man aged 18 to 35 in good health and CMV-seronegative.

The CDR3 spells CASSPQGQGSYEQYF. CDR3 DNA sequence: TGTGCCAGCTCACCCCAGGGACAGGGTTCATACGAGCAGTACTTC. The rearrangement uses TRBV18 and TRBJ2-7; 9 nucleotides align to TRBD1. The germline gives CDR1 KGHSH, CDR2 LQKENI. This CDR3 spans 15 amino acids. Trimming at V came to 3 bases and at J to 4 bases, leaving 7 bases not matched to a gene.

Here the CDR3 DNA reads TGCGCCAGCAGCCTGGACAGACAAACAGATACGCAGTATTTT. Translation gives CASSLDRQTDTQYF. The chain recombines TRBV5-1 with TRBJ2-3, with D tentatively TRBD1 (6 bases). V shed 4 bases and J shed 3 bases, with 12 bases lying between them. The CDR3 sequence is 14 residues long. CDR1 is SGHRS and CDR2 is YFSETQ in the germline V gene.

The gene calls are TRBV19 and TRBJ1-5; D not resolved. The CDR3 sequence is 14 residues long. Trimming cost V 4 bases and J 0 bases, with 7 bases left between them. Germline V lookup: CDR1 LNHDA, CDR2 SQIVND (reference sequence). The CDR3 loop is CASSKLSSNQPQHF. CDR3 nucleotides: TGTGCCAGTAGTAAATTGAGTAGCAATCAGCCCCAGCATTTT.

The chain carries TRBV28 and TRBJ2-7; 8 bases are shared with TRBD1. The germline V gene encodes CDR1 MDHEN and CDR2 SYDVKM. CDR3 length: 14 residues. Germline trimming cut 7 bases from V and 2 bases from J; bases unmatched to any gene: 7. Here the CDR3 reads CASISGTGTYEQYF. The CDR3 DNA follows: TGTGCCAGCATTTCCGGGACAGGTACCTACGAGCAGTACTTC.

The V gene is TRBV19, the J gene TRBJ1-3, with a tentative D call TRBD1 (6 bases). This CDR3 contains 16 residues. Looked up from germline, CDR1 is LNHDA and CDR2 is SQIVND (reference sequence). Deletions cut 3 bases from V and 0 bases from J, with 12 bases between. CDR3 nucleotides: TGTGCCAGTAGTATCGCGGGGGCTAACTCTGGAAACACCATATATTTT. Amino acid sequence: CASSIAGANSGNTIYF.

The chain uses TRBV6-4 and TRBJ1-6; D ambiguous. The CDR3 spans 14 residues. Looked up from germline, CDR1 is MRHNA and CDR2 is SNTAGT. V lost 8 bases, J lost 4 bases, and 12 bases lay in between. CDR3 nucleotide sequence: TGTGCCAGCCGTTCCTCCGGTTATAATTCACCCCTCCACTTT. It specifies CASRSSGYNSPLHF.

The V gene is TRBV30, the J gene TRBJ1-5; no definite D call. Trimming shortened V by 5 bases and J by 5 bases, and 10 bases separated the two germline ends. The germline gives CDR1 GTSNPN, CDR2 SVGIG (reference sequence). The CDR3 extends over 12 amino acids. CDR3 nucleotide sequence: TGTGCCTGGCAGGCTTATGATCAGCCCCAGCATTTT. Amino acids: CAWQAYDQPQHF.

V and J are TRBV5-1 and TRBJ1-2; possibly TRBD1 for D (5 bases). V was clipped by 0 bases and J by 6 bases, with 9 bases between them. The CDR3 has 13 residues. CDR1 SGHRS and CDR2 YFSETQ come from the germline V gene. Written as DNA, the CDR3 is TGCGCCAGCAGCTTGGATTGGGGGGATGGCTACACCTTC. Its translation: CASSLDWGDGYTF.

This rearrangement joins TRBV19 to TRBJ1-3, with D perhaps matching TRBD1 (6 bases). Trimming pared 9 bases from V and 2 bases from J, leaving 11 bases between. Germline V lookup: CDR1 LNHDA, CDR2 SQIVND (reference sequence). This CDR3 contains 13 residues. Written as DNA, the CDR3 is TGTGCCAGCCGGACAGCTGCTGGAAACACCATATATTTT. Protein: CASRTAAGNTIYF.

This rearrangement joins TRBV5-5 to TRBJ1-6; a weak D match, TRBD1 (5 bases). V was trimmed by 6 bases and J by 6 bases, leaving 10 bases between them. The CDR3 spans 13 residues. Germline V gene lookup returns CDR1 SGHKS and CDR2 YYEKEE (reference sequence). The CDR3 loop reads CASTPGSNSPLHF. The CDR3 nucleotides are TGTGCCAGCACCCCAGGGTCTAATTCACCCCTCCACTTT. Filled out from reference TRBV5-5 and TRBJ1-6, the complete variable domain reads DAGVTQSPTHLIKTRGQQVTLRCSPISGHKSVSWYQQVLGQGPQFIFQYYEKEERGRGNFPDRFSARQFPNYSSELNVNALLLGDSALYLCASTPGSNSPLHFGNGTRLTVT.

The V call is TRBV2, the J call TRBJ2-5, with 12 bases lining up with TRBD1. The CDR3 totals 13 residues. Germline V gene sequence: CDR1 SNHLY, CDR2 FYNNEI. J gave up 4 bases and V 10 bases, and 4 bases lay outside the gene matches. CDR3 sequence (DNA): TGTGCCACCAGGGGACAGGGGGCAGAGACCCAGTACTTC. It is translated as CATRGQGAETQYF.

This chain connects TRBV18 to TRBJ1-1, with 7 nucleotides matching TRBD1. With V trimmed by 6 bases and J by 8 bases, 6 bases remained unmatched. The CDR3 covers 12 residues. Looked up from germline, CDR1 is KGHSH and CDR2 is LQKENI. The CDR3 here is CASSQTDREAFF. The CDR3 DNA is TGTGCCAGCTCTCAAACGGACAGGGAAGCTTTCTTT.

CDR3 amino acids: CASSYLGTGLVHGYTF. In DNA, the CDR3 is TGTGCCAGCAGTTATCTCGGGACAGGGCTTGTTCATGGCTACACCTTC. V usage is TRBV6-5 and J usage is TRBJ1-2; 9 bases match TRBD1. The CDR3 contains 16 residues. With 3 bases clipped from V and 6 bases from J, the junction kept 11 bases outside the gene matches. Looked up from germline, CDR1 is MNHEY and CDR2 is SVGAGI.

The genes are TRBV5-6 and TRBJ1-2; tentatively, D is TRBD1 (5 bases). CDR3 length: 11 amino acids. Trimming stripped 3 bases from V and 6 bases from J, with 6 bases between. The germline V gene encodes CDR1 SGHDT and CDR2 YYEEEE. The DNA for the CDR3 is TGTGCCAGCAGCTGGACACATGGCTACACCTTC. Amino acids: CASSWTHGYTF.

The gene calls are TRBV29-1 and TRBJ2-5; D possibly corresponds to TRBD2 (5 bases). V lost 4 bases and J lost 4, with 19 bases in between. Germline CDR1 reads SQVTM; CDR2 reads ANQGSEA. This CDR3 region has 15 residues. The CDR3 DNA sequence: TGCAGCGTTGTATATCCAACGGCAGGAGGAGAGACCCAGTACTTC. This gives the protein CSVVYPTAGGETQYF.

This CDR3 reads CASSMTPGTQYF. CDR3 nucleotides: TGTGCCAGCAGTATGACCCCAGGCACGCAGTATTTT. This chain links TRBV11-3 with TRBJ2-3, with D unclear. The germline V gene encodes CDR1 SGHNT and CDR2 YENEEA. CDR3 length equals 12 residues. Trimming removed 6 bases from V and 9 bases from J, with 13 bases in between.

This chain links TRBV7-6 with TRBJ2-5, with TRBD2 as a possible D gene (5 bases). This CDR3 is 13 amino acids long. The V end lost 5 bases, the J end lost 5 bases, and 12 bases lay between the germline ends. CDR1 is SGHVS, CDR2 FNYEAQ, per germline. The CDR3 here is CASSRPPGETQYF. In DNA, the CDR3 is TGTGCCAGCAGCCGTCCACCGGGGGAGACCCAGTACTTC.

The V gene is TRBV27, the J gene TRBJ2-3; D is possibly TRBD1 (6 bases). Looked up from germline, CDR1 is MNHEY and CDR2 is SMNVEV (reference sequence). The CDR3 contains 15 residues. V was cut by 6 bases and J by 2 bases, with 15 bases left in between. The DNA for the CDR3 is TGTGCCAGCAGCCCCCGGACAGCCTACACAGATACGCAGTATTTT. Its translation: CASSPRTAYTDTQYF.